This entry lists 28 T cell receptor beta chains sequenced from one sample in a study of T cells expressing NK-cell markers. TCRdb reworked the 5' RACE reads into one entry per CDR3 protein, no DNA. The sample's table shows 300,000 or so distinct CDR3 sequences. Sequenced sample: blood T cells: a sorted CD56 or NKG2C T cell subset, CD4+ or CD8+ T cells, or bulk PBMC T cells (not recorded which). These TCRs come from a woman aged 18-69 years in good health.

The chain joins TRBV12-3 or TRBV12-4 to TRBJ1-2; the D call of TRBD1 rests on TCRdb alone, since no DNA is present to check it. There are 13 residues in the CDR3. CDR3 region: CASSPDRGGGYTF.

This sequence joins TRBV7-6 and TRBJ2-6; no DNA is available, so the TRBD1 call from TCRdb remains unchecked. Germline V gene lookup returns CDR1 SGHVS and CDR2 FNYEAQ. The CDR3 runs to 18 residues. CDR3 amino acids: CASSSKTGGWSGANVLTF.

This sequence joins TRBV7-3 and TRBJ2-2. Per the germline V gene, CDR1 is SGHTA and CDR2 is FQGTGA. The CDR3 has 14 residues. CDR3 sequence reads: CASSPISNTGELFF.

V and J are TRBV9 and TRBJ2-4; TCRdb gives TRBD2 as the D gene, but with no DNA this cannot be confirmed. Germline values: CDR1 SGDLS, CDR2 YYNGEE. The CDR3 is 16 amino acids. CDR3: CASSPLRTSGINIQYF.

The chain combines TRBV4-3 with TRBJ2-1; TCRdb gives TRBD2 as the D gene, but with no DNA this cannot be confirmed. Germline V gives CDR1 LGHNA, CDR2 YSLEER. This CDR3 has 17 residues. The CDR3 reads CASRPTSGGRSYNEQFF.

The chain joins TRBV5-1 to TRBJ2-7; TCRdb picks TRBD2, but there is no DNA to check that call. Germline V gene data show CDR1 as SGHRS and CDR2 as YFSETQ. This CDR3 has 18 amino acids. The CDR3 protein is CASRLGLAGGIGSYEQYF.

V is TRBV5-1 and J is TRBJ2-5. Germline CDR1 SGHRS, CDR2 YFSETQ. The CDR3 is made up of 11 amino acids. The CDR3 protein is CASGMEETQYF.

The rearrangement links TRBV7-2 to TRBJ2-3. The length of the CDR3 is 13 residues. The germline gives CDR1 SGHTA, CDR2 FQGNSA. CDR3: CASSLAGSDTQYF. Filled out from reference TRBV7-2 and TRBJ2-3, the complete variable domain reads GAGVSQSPSNKVTEKGKDVELRCDPISGHTALYWYRQSLGQGLEFLIYFQGNSAPDKSGLPSDRFSAERTGGSVSTLTIQRTQQEDSAVYLCASSLAGSDTQYFGPGTRLTVL.

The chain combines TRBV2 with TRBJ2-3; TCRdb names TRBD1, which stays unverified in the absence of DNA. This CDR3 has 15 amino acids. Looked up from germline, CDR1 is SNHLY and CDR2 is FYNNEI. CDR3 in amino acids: CASSEKRRSTDTQYF.

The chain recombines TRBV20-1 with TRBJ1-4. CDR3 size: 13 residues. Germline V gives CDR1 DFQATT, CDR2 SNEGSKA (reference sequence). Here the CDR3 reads CSARDSRNEKLFF.

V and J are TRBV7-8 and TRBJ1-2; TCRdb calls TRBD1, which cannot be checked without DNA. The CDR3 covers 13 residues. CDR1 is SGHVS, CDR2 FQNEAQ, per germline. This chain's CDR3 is CASSLVRGDGYTF.

The CDR3: CASKLTDTQYF. The chain has TRBV2 and TRBJ2-3. CDR3 length equals 11 residues. Germline CDR1 is SNHLY and CDR2 is FYNNEI.

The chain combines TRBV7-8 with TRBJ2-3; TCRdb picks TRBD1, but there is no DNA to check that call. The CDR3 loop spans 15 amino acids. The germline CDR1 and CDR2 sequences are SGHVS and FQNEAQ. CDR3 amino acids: CASSHDRGITDTQYF. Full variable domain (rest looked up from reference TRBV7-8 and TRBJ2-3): GAGVSQSPRYKVAKRGQDVALRCDPISGHVSLFWYQQALGQGPEFLTYFQNEAQLDKSGLPSDRFFAERPEGSVSTLKIQRTQQEDSAVYLCASSHDRGITDTQYFGPGTRLTVL.

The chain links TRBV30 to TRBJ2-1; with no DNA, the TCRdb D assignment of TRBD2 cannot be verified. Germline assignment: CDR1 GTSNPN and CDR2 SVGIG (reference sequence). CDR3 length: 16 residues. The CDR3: CAWSVWGGSMYNEQFF.

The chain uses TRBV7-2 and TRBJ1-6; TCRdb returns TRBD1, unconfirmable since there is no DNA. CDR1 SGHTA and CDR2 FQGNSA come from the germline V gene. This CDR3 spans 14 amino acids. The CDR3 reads CASSAGTGGLSLHF.

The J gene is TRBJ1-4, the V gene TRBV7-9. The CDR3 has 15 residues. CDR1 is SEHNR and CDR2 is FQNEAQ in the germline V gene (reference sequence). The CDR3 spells CASSRPDPTNEKLFF.

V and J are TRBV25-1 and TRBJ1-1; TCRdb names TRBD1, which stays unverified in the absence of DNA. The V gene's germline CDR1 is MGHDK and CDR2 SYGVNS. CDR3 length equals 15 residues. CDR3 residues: CASSIGAALNTEAFF. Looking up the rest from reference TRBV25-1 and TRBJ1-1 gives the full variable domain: EADIYQTPRYLVIGTGKKITLECSQTMGHDKMYWYQQDPGMELHLIHYSYGVNSTEKGDLSSESTVSRIRTEHFPLTLESARPSHTSQYLCASSIGAALNTEAFFGQGTRLTVV.

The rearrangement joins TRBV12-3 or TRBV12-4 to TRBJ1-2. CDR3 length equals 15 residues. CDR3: CASSFGASAYYGYTF.

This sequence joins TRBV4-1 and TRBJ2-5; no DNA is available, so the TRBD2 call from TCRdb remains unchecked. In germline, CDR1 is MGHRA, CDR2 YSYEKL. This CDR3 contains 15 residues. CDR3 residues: CANSQDTRVRETQYF.

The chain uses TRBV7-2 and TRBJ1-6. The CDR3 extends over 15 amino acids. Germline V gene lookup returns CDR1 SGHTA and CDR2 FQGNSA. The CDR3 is CASSLEGPGNSPLHF.

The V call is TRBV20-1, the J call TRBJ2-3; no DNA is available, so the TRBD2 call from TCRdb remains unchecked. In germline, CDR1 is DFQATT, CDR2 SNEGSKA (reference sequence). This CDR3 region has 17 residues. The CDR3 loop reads CSEKGLAGLGGTDTQYF.

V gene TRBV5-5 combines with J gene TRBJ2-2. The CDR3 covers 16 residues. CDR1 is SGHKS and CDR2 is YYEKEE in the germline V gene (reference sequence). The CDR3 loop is CASSLVTSANTGELFF.

CDR3 amino acids: CASSGRGQEFNQPQHF. The chain links TRBV6-2 or TRBV6-3 to TRBJ1-5; TCRdb's assignment of TRBD1 cannot be checked, as there is no DNA. The CDR3 is made up of 16 amino acids. Germline V gives CDR1 MNHEY, CDR2 SVGEGT.

The CDR3 spells CASSLWSGRTNEQFF. The chain uses TRBV7-3 and TRBJ2-1; TCRdb selects TRBD2, and the lack of DNA leaves this call unchecked. CDR3 size: 15 residues. Per the germline V gene, CDR1 is SGHTA and CDR2 is FQGTGA. Looking up the rest from reference TRBV7-3 and TRBJ2-1 gives the full variable domain: GAGVSQTPSNKVTEKGKYVELRCDPISGHTALYWYRQSLGQGPEFLIYFQGTGAADDSGLPNDRFFAVRPEGSVSTLKIQRTERGDSAVYLCASSLWSGRTNEQFFGPGTRLTVL.

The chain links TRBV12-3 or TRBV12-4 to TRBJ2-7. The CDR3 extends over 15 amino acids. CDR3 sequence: CASSLRVGDPYEQYF.

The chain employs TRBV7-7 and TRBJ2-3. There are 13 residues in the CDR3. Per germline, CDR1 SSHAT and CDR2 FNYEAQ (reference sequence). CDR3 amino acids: CASSLSVADTQYF.

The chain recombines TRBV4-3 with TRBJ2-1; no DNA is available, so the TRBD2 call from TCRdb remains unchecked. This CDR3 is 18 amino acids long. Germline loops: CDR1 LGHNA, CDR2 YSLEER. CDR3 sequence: CASSPRTSGRAFYNEQFF.

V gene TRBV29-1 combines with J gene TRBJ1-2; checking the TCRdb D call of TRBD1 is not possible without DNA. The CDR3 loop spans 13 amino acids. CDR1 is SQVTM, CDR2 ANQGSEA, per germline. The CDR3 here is CSVEYDRGDGYTF.